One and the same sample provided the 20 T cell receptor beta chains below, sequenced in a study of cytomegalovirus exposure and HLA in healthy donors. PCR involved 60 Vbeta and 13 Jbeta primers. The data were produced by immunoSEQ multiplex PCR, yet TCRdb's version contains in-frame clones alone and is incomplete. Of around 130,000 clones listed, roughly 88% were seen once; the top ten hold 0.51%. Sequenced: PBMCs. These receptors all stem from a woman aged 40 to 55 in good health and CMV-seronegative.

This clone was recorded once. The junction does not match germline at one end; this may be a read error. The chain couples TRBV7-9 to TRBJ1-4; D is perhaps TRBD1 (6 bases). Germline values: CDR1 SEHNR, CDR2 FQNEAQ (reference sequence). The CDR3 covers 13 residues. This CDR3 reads CSSSRQVVEKLFF. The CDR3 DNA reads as TGTTCCAGCTCGAGACAGGTCGTTGAAAAACTGTTTTTT.

The DNA of the CDR3 is TGTGCCAGCAGCTTGTCCGGGAGGAGCTCCTACAATGAGCAGTTCTTC. Protein sequence: CASSLSGRSSYNEQFF. The genes are TRBV7-8 and TRBJ2-1; 7 bases agree with TRBD2. Germline CDR1 and CDR2: SGHVS and FQNEAQ. There are 16 residues in the CDR3. V lost 3 bases and J lost 0; bases outside the gene matches: 5.

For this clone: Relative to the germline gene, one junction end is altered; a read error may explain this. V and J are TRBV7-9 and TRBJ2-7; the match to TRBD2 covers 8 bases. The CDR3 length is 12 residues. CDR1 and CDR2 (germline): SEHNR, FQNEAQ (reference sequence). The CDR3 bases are TGTTCCAGCAGCAGACTAGCGTACGAGCAGTACTTC. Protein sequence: CSSSRLAYEQYF.

The DNA of the CDR3 is TGTGCCAGCAGTCAGACTACAGGGCGCGGAGGCTACACCTTC. It is translated as CASSQTTGRGGYTF. This sequence joins TRBV2 and TRBJ1-2, with D possibly matching TRBD1 (6 bases). The V gene lost 5 bases and the J gene lost 8 bases, with 18 bases spanning the gap. This CDR3 is 14 amino acids long. Germline CDR1 is SNHLY and CDR2 is FYNNEI.

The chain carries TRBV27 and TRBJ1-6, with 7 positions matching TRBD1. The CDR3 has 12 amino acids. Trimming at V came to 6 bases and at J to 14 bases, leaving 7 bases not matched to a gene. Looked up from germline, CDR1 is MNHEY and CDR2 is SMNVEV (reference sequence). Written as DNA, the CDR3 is TGTGCCAGCAGCGACAGGGCCAAGGCCCTCCACTTT. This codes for CASSDRAKALHF.

CDR3: CASSIGTSGRRYLDEQFF. DNA of the CDR3: TGTGCCAGCAGCATCGGGACTAGCGGGAGGCGGTATTTAGATGAGCAGTTCTTC. The chain joins TRBV13 to TRBJ2-1; 15 bases line up with TRBD2. Germline-derived CDR1 and CDR2 are PRHDT and FYEKMQ (reference sequence). The trim removed 5 bases at V and 8 bases at J, leaving 13 bases unmatched. The CDR3 loop spans 18 amino acids.

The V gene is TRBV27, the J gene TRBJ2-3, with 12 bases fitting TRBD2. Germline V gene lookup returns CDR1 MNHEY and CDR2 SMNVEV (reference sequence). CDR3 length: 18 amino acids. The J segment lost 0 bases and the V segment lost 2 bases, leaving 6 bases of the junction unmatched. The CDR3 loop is CASSLILAGGTSTDTQYF. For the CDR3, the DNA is TGTGCCAGCAGTTTAATACTAGCGGGAGGTACTAGCACAGATACGCAGTATTTT.

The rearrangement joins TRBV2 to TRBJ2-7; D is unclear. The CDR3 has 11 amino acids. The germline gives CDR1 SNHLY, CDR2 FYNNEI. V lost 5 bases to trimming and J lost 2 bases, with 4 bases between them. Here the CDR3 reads CASSLTYEQYF. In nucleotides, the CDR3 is TGTGCCAGCAGTCTTACCTACGAGCAGTACTTC.

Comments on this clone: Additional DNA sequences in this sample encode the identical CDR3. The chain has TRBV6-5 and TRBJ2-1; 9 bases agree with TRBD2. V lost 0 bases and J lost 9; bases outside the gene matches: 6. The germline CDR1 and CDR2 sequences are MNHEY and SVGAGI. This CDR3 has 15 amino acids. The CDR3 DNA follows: TGTGCCAGCAGTTACTCGCTCCTAGCGGGGTCTGAGCAGTTCTTC. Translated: CASSYSLLAGSEQFF.

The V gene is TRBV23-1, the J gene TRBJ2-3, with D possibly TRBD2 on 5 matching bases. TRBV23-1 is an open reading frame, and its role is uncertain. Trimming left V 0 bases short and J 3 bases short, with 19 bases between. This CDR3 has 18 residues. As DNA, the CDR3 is TGCGCCAGCAGTCAATCGGCGCGGGTAGAGAGGAGGACAGATACGCAGTATTTT. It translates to CASSQSARVERRTDTQYF.

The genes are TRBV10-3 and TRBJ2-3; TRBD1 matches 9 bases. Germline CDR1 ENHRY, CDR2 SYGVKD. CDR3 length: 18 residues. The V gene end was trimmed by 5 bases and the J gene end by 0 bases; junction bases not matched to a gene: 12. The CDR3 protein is CAISSFSTGTGSTDTQYF. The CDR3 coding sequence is TGTGCCATCAGTAGTTTCTCGACCGGGACAGGGAGCACAGATACGCAGTATTTT.

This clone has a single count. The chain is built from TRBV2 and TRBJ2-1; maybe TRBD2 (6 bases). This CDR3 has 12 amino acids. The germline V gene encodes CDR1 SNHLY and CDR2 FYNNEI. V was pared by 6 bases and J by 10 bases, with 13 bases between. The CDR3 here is CASSLLAPEQFF. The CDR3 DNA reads TGTGCCAGCAGCCTCCTAGCGCCGGAGCAGTTCTTC.

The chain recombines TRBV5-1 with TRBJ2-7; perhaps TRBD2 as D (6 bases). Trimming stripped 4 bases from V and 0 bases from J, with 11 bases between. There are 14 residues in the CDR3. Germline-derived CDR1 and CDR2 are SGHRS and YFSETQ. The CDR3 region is CASSVGGSSYEQYF. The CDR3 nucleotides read TGCGCCAGCAGCGTAGGAGGGAGCTCCTACGAGCAGTACTTC.

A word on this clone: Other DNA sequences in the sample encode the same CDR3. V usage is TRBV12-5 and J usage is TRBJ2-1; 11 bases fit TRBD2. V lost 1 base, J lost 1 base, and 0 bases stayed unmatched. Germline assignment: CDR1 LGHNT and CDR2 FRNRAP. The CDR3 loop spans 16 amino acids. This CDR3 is CASGLGLAGSYNEQFF. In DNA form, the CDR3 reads TGTGCTAGTGGTTTGGGACTAGCGGGGTCCTACAATGAGCAGTTCTTC.

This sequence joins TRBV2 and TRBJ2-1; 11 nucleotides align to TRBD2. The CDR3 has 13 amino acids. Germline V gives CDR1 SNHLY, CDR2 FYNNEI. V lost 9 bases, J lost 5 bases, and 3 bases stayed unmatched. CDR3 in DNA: TGTGCCAGTACTAGCGGGAGAAACAATGAGCAGTTCTTC. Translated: CASTSGRNNEQFF.

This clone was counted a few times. As DNA, the CDR3 is TGTGCCAGCAGCTTGGTGGGGGCGCAGACTGAAGCTTTCTTT. Amino acids: CASSLVGAQTEAFF. The chain uses TRBV5-4 and TRBJ1-1; D perhaps matches TRBD1 (6 bases). In germline, CDR1 is SGHNT, CDR2 YYREEE (reference sequence). Trimming took off 0 bases at V and 5 bases at J, with 11 bases between the two ends. The CDR3 totals 14 residues.

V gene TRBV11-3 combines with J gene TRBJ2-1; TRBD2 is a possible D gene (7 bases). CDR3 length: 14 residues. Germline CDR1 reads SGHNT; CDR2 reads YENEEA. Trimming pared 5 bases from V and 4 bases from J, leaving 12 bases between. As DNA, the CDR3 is TGTGCCAGCAGCCTTGCGGGGGCTTACAATGAGCAGTTCTTC. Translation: CASSLAGAYNEQFF.

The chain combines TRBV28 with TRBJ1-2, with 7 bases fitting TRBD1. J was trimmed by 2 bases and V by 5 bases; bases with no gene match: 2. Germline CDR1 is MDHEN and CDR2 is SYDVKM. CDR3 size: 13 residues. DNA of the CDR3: TGTGCCAGCAGTCCGACAGGGAACTATGGCTACACCTTC. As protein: CASSPTGNYGYTF.

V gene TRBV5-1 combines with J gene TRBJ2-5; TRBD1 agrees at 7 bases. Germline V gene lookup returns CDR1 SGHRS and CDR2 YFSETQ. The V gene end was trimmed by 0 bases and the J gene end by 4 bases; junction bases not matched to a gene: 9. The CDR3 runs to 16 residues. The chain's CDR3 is CASSLGSATGIETQYF. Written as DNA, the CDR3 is TGCGCCAGCAGCTTGGGGTCCGCGACAGGGATAGAGACCCAGTACTTC.

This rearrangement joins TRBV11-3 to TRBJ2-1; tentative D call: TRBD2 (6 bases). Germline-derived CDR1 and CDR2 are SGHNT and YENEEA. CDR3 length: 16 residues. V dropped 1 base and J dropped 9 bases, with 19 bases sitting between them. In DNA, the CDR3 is TGTGCCAGCAGCTTAGCGAGCGCTAGATCTAGCGTTGAGCAGTTCTTC. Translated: CASSLASARSSVEQFF.